This T cell receptor beta chain was identified during a study of T cell responses to AZD1222 COVID-19 vaccine. Study-level results: Without day 14 samples, only post-peak T cell repertoires were studied. Elevations in Spike-specific TCR breadth and depth followed administration of two AZD1222 doses.

The data were produced by immunoSEQ multiplex PCR, yet TCRdb's version contains in-frame clones alone and is incomplete. The table shows 100,000 or so clones, with more than 75% occurring only once. This CDR3 is built from 13 residues. CDR1 SGHTA and CDR2 FQGNSA come from the germline V gene. V gave up 0 bases and J gave up 5 bases, with 7 bases separating them. About this clone: Its matching antigen is unknown.

This sample comprised peripheral blood, obtained on day 0 of MenACWY control vaccination. The receptor was derived from an adult in good health. The rearrangement links TRBV7-2 to TRBJ1-2; D unresolved. CDR3 residues: CASSLARSYGYTF. For the CDR3, the DNA is TGTGCCAGCAGCTTAGCGCGCAGTTATGGCTACACCTTC.